The clone carrying this T cell receptor beta chain was recorded many times. It was with unique molecular identifiers that the TCRbeta library was prepared. TCRdb processed the PCR reads anew with MiXCR; each CDR3 protein has one entry. There are 190,000 or so distinct CDR3 sequences in the sample; over 5.5% occur only once, and more than 2.5% lies in the top ten. Trimming removed 5 bases from V and 4 bases from J; junction bases left unmatched: 7. CDR1 is DFQATT and CDR2 is SNEGSKA in the germline V gene (reference sequence). The CDR3 contains 14 residues. The data are from a study of T-cell reconstitution after alpha-beta-depleted transplantation in children.

The clonotype was recovered from a human donor who donated a stem cell graft to a child with Wiskott-Aldrich syndrome. The chain links TRBV20-1 to TRBJ1-2; 10 bases match TRBD1. Material: PBMCs from the stem cell graft donor, obtained from the stem cell graft. The DNA for the CDR3 is TGCAGTGCTTTAGGGACAGGGGCTAGCTATGGCTACACCTTC. It codes for CSALGTGASYGYTF.